The clone carrying this T cell receptor beta chain was counted once. Its matching antigen is unknown. The use of genomic DNA as template underpinned the TCR beta VDJ and CDR3 profiling. TCRdb re-derived calls from the reads in MiXCR, one entry per CDR3 protein. Among 190,000 or so distinct CDR3 sequences, approximately 57% were seen once, and the ten largest hold 29%. The sample comes from a study of CD8+CD57+ T cells in acquired aplastic anemia. The wider study: Researchers reported that healthy donors averaged about 11 million reads for CD4+ cells.

Study-wide results and limits: It was found that more than 25 CD8+ CDR3 sequences were shared between patients and controls.

CDR3 length: 13 residues. CDR1 and CDR2 from the germline V gene are SGHNT and YYREEE (reference sequence). The germline V and J ends were trimmed by 0 bases and 6 bases, with 9 bases remaining between them. The V gene is TRBV5-4, the J gene TRBJ1-2; no reliable D call. Sequencing was done on a sample of sorted CD4+, CD8+, or CD8+CD57+ T cells (not recorded which) from PBMCs. The TCR sequence derives from a human donor in good health. The CDR3 loop is CASSLGAADGYTF. In DNA form, the CDR3 reads TGTGCCAGCAGCTTGGGGGCGGCCGATGGCTACACCTTC.